Listed below are T cell receptor beta chains from one sample, sequenced in a study of shared clonotypes between healthy human individuals. Measured with immunoSEQ multiplex PCR; TCRdb has only the in-frame clones, and not every one. This sample has around 2.1 million clones, with 93% found just once. Input material: naive CD8+ T cells from PBMCs. The receptors stem from a man younger than 30 in good health. Some clones in this sample may be carry-over from other donors' samples. Each CDR3 is given with its conserved first and last residue. A D gene is named only where the DNA matches it firmly. Clone size appears in some rows only: once, few, many, or a class for an expanded clone.

TRBV7-2	-	-	TRBJ1-2	TGTGCCAGCAGCTTCGGGGGCCCCGGCAATGGCTACACCTTC	CASSFGGPGNGYTF
TRBV10-2	-	-	TRBJ1-5	TGCGCCAGCAGTGAGGTTGGGGCTCAGCCCCAGCATTTT	CASSEVGAQPQHF
TRBV27	TRBD1	-	TRBJ2-7	TGTGCCAGCAGCCGAACTAGACCCGGGACAGACACCTACGAGCAGTACTTC	CASSRTRPGTDTYEQYF
TRBV15	TRBD1	-	TRBJ2-7	TGTGCCACCAGGGGACAGGGGGCAAGCGAGCAGTACTTC	CATRGQGASEQYF
TRBV6-6	-	-	TRBJ2-1	TGTGCCAGCAGTAACCAAAGACAGGCAAACAATGAGCAGTTCTTC	CASSNQRQANNEQFF
TRBV5-6	-	-	TRBJ1-3	TGTGCCAGCAGCTTGCTTCGCAACTCTGGAAACACCATATATTTT	CASSLLRNSGNTIYF
TRBV5-4	-	-	TRBJ2-1	TGTGCCAGCAGCTCTGGGACCACATTCGGGTACAATGAGCAGTTCTTC	CASSSGTTFGYNEQFF
TRBV23-1	TRBD1	-	TRBJ2-7	TGCGCCAGCAGTCAAGCCGGGACAGCTTACTCCTACGAGCAGTACTTC	CASSQAGTAYSYEQYF
TRBV29-1	-	once	TRBJ2-3	TGCAGCGCCCTTCGGGGGGCCTTTCATGGCACAGATACGCAGTATTTT	CSALRGAFHGTDTQYF
TRBV28	-	-	TRBJ2-1	TGTGCCAGCAGTCCCGGGACTTTAACCTACAATGAGCAGTTCTTC	CASSPGTLTYNEQFF
TRBV27	-	-	TRBJ2-2	TGTGCCAGCAGCTCCGGGGGCACCGGGGAGCTGTTTTTT	CASSSGGTGELFF
TRBV4-1	-	-	TRBJ1-1	TGCGCCAGCAGCCAAGTAAGGGCCAGGGAAGCTTTCTTT	CASSQVRAREAFF
TRBV19	-	-	TRBJ2-7	TGTGCCAGTAATCAGGGTTTAAGGGCGGGCGAGCAGTACTTC	CASNQGLRAGEQYF
TRBV7-9	-	-	TRBJ2-7	TGTGCCAGCACGGCCTTGAGAAACTCCTACGAGCAGTACTTC	CASTALRNSYEQYF
TRBV15	-	few	TRBJ2-2	TGTGCCACCAGCAGAGATCTGAGAGGGCCCGGCGGGGAGCTGTTTTTT	CATSRDLRGPGGELFF
TRBV11-2	TRBD1	-	TRBJ2-7	TGTGCCAGCAGCTTAGAGGCCCCCAACAGGGGAGACGAGCAGTACTTC	CASSLEAPNRGDEQYF
TRBV5-1	TRBD1	-	TRBJ2-7	TGCGCCAGCAGCCTCGGGACAGGGCCCTACGAGCAGTACTTC	CASSLGTGPYEQYF
TRBV5-4	TRBD1	-	TRBJ1-2	TGTGCCAGCAGTTCGACAGGGGCAGGGGGCTACACCTTC	CASSSTGAGGYTF
TRBV7-2	-	-	TRBJ1-4	TGTGCCAGCAGCTATCAGGGAAATGAAAAACTGTTTTTT	CASSYQGNEKLFF
TRBV9	TRBD2	-	TRBJ2-2	TGTGCCAGCAGCGGCTCCGGACTAGCGGTGAACACCGGGGAGCTGTTTTTT	CASSGSGLAVNTGELFF
TRBV19	-	-	TRBJ1-5	TGTGCCAGTAGTATATATCTGCAGGGGAGACACGTCCAGCATTTT	CASSIYLQGRHVQHF
TRBV19	-	few	TRBJ1-1	TGTGCCAGTAGTCTCATTGGGGGTGGAAACACTGAAGCTTTCTTT	CASSLIGGGNTEAFF
TRBV7-2	TRBD1	-	TRBJ1-4	TGTGCCAGCAGCCGGACAGGGGGCGGCGAAAAACTGTTTTTT	CASSRTGGGEKLFF
TRBV13	TRBD1	-	TRBJ2-5	TGTGCCAGCAGCCCGCCGGACAGGGTGGGAGAGACCCAGTACTTC	CASSPPDRVGETQYF
TRBV19	-	-	TRBJ2-7	TGTGCCAGTAGTATCCTAGGCAGGGAGCAGTACTTC	CASSILGREQYF
TRBV11-2	TRBD2	-	TRBJ2-7	TGTGCCAGCAGCTTAGCGGGAGGGAAATACGAGCAGTACTTC	CASSLAGGKYEQYF
TRBV15	-	-	TRBJ2-7	TGTGCCACCAGCATTAGCCAGGCTCTGGGGTACGAGCAGTACTTC	CATSISQALGYEQYF
TRBV28	-	-	TRBJ1-2	TGTGCCAGCCTGATACAGGGTCGAGACTATGGCTACACCTTC	CASLIQGRDYGYTF
TRBV9	-	-	TRBJ2-1	TGTGCCAGCAGCCATGGGGGGTCTGCGGAAAGCAATGAGCAGTTCTTC	CASSHGGSAESNEQFF
TRBV19	TRBD1	-	TRBJ1-1	TGTGCCAGTAGTCCACGACAGGGACGGGGCACTGAAGCTTTCTTT	CASSPRQGRGTEAFF
TRBV2	TRBD2	once	TRBJ2-1	TGTGCCAGCAGCGGGAGCGGGACCGGGGACAATGAGCAGTTCTTC	CASSGSGTGDNEQFF